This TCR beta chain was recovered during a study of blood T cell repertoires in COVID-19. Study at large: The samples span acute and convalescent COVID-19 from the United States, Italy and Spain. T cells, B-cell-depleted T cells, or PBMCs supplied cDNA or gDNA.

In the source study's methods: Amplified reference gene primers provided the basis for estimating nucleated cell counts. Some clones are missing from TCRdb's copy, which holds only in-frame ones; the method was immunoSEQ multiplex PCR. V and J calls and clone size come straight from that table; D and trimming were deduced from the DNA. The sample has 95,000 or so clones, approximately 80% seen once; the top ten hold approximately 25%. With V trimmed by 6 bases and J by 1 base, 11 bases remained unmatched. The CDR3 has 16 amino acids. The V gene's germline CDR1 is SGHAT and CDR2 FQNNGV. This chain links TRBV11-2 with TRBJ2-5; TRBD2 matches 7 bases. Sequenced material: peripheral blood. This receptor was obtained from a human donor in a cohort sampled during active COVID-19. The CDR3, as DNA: TGTGCCAGCAGTCCGGGGTGGCTAGCGGCCCAAGAGACCCAGTACTTC. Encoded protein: CASSPGWLAAQETQYF.